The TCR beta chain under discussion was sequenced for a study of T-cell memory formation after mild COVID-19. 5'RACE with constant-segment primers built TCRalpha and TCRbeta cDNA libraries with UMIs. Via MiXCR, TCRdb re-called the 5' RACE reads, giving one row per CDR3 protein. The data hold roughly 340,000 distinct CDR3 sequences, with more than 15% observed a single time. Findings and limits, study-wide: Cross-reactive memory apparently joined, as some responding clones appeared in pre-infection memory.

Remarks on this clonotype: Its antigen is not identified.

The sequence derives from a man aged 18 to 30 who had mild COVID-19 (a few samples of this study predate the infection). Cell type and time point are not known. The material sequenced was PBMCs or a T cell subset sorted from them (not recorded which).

The DNA for the CDR3 is TGTGCCAGCAGCACGGGACTGACTGTCACAGATACGCAGTATTTT. Its protein is CASSTGLTVTDTQYF. J is TRBJ2-3 and V is TRBV5-6; D might be TRBD2 (6 bases). From germline, CDR1 is SGHDT and CDR2 YYEEEE. The CDR3 sequence is 15 residues long. The V end was cut by 4 bases, the J end by 2 bases, with 14 bases between.